Listed below are T cell receptor beta chains from one sample, sequenced in a study of cytomegalovirus exposure and HLA in healthy donors. Assay: immunoSEQ multiplex PCR; the TCRdb copy retains only in-frame clones and omits some. The data contain some 120,000 clones, around 78% of them singletons. The sequenced sample consisted of PBMCs. The source of these receptors is a man aged 60-69 years in good health and CMV-seropositive. Each CDR3 is given with its conserved first and last residue. A D gene is named only where the DNA matches it firmly. Not all rows give a size; the values are once, few, many and, for expanded clones, a class.

abundance	v_gene	d_gene	j_gene	len	CDR3nt	CDR3aa
few	TRBV19	NA	TRBJ1-2	15	TGTGCCAGTAGTATTATTTTGGGAGGGGACTATGGCTACACCTTC	CASSIILGGDYGYTF
NA	TRBV30	TRBD1	TRBJ2-5	13	TGTGCCTGGAGGACAGGGGGCGTGGAGACCCAGTACTTC	CAWRTGGVETQYF
NA	TRBV15	NA	TRBJ2-7	15	TGTGCCACCAGCAGAGATCTGGTAGCGGCTAACGAGCAGTACTTC	CATSRDLVAANEQYF
NA	TRBV6-5	NA	TRBJ2-1	15	TGTGCCAGCAGTGCGGCAGCCAACTCCTACAATGAGCAGTTCTTC	CASSAAANSYNEQFF
NA	TRBV28	NA	TRBJ2-2	14	TGTGCCAGCAGAGGAGGGGGCAATACCGGGGAGCTGTTTTTT	CASRGGGNTGELFF
NA	TRBV6-5	TRBD2	TRBJ2-1	15	TGTGCCAGCAGTTATACGGGGGGGCCCGGCAATGAGCAGTTCTTC	CASSYTGGPGNEQFF
NA	TRBV27	TRBD1	TRBJ1-6	14	TGTGCCAGCAGTTACAGGGGCGCTAATTCACCCCTCCACTTT	CASSYRGANSPLHF
few	TRBV29-1	TRBD2	TRBJ2-7	13	TGCAGCGTCGGACTAGCGGGGGTGGGGGAGCAGTACTTC	CSVGLAGVGEQYF
NA	TRBV9	TRBD1	TRBJ2-7	15	TGTGCCAGCAGCGTAGAGGGACAGGGGACCTACGAGCAGTACTTC	CASSVEGQGTYEQYF
NA	TRBV6-5	NA	TRBJ2-7	14	TGTGCCAGCAGTACCACCGGGGTAATCTACGAGCAGTACTTC	CASSTTGVIYEQYF
NA	TRBV4-1	TRBD2	TRBJ2-1	16	TGCGCCAGCAGCCAAGCGAGCGGGGGGGCCTTTGGTGAGCAGTTCTTC	CASSQASGGAFGEQFF
few	TRBV7-9	NA	TRBJ1-1	10	TGTGCCAGCAGCGGGACTTATGCTTTCTTT	CASSGTYAFF
NA	TRBV6-1	NA	TRBJ2-3	14	TGTGCCAGCGCCAGGGATGCTAGCACAGATACGCAGTATTTT	CASARDASTDTQYF